This TCR beta chain was profiled in a study of cytomegalovirus exposure and HLA in healthy donors. Whole-study results and caveats: The study designated 150 to 200 TCR beta chains cytomegalovirus-associated. For most TCR sequences rarity was the rule, although some public TCRs occurred in many donors.

Some clones are missing from TCRdb's copy, which holds only in-frame ones; the method was immunoSEQ multiplex PCR. The data show 160,000 or so clones, approximately 90% seen once. Concerning this clone itself: The antigen remains unidentified. At one boundary the junction diverges from the germline segment, which might be a read error.

Germline lookup yields CDR1 SSHAT and CDR2 FNYEAQ (reference sequence). The CDR3 totals 15 residues. This TCR was recovered from a man aged 18 to 30 in good health and CMV-seronegative. The chain has TRBV7-7 and TRBJ2-2; D not resolved. Sequencing was carried out using PBMCs. This CDR3 is CASSLVSLGTGELFF. Here the CDR3 DNA reads TGTGCTAGCAGCTTAGTGTCTCTAGGCACCGGGGAGCTGTTTTTT.